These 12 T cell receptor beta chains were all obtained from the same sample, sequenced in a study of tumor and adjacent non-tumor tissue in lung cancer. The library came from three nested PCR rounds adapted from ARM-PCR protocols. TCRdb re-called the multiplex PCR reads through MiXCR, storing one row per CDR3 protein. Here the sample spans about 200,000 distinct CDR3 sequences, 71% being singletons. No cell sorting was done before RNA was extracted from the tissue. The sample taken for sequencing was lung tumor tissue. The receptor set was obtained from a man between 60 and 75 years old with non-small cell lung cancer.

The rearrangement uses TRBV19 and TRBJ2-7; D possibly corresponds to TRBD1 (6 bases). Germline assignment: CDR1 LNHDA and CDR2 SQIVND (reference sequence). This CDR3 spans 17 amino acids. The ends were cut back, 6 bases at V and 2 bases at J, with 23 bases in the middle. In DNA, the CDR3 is TGTGCCAGTAGCATACCTTCTAGCAGGGGCCTTCCCTACGAGCAGTACTTC. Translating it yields CASSIPSSRGLPYEQYF.

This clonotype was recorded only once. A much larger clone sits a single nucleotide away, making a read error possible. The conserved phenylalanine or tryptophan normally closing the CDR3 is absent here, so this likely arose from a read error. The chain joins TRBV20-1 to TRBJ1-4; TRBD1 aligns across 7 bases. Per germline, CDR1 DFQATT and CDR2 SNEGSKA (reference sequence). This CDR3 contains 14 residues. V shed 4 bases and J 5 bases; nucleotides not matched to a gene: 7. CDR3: CSATGTALNEKLFY. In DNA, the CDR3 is TGCAGTGCTACAGGGACAGCCCTGAATGAAAAACTGTTTTAT.

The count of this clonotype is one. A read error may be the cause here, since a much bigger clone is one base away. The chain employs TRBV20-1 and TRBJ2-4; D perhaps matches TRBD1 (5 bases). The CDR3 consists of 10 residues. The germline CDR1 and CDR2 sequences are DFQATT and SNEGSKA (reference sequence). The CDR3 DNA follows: TGCGGTGCCCATGACAGCATTCAGTACTTC. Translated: CGAHDSIQYF.

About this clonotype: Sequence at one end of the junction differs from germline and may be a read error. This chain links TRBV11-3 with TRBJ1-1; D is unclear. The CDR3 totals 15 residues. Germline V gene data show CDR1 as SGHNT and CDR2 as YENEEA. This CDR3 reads CASNFADTVGTEAFF. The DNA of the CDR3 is TGTGCCAGCAACTTCGCCGACACGGTCGGCACTGAAGCTTTTTTT.

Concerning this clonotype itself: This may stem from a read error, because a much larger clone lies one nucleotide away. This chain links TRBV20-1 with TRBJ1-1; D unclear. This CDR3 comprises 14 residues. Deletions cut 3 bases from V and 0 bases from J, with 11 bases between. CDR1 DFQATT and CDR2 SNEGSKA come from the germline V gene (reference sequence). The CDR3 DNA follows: TGCAGTGCTAGGGAGGAGGCCATGAACACTGAAGCTTTCTTT. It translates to CSAREEAMNTEAFF.

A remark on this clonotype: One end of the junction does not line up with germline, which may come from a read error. In DNA form, the CDR3 reads TGTGCCAGCAGTTGGGACAGCTACTATGGCTACAACTTC. Its translation: CASSWDSYYGYNF. V and J are TRBV12-3 or TRBV12-4 and TRBJ1-2; 7 bases are a match to TRBD1. The CDR3 loop spans 13 amino acids.

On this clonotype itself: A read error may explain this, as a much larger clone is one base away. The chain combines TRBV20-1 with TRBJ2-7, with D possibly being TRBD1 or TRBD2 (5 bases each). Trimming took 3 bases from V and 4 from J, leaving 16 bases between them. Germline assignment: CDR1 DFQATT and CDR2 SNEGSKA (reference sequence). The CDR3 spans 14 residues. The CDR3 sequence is CSASFGTRGYEQYF. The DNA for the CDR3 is TGCAGTGCTAGCTTTGGCACGAGGGGATACGAGCAGTACTTC.

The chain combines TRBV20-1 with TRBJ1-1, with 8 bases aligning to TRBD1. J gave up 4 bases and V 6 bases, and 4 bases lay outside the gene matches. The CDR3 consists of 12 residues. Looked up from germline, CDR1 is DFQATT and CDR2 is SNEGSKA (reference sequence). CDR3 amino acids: CSACGQGTEAFF. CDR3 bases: TGCAGTGCCTGCGGACAGGGCACTGAAGCTTTCTTT.

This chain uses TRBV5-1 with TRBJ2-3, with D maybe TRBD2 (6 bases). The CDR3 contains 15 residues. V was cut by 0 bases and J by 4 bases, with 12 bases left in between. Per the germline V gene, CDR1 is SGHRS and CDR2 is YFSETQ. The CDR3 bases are TGCGCCAGCAGCTTGGGCAGCGGGCACTCAGATACGCAGTATTTT. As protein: CASSLGSGHSDTQYF.

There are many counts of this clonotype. The CDR3 DNA is TGTGCCAGCCACAGGGGTTATGGCTACACCTTC. Its translation: CASHRGYGYTF. The chain links TRBV6-2 or TRBV6-3 to TRBJ1-2, with 7 bases that match TRBD1. CDR3 length equals 11 residues. The trim removed 8 bases at V and 5 bases at J, leaving 2 bases unmatched. Looked up from germline, CDR1 is MNHEY and CDR2 is SVGEGT.

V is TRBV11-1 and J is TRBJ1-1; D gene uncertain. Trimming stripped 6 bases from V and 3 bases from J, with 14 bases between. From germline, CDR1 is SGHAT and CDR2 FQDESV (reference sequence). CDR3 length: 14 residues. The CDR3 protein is CASRLRVPHTEAFF. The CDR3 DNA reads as TGTGCCAGCAGGCTGAGAGTGCCTCACACTGAAGCTTTCTTT.

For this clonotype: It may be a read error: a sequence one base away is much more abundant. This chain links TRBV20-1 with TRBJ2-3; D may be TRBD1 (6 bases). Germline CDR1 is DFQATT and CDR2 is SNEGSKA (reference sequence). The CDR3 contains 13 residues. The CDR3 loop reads CSVRVAGADTQYF. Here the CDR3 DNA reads TGCAGTGTTAGAGTTGCAGGGGCAGATACGCAGTATTTT.